Below are 6 T cell receptor beta chains sequenced from a single sample in a study of cytomegalovirus exposure and HLA in healthy donors. The PCR used 60 Vbeta and 13 Jbeta primers. TCRdb's table, derived via immunoSEQ multiplex PCR, lists solely in-frame clones and lacks some. The sample lists around 140,000 clones, 79% occurring once. The sequencing input was PBMCs. All receptors derive from a male donor in good health and CMV-seronegative.

Comment on this clone: One end of the junction fails to match germline, which may point to a read error. The chain has TRBV7-9 and TRBJ1-5; no clear D. The CDR3 extends over 12 amino acids. Germline-derived CDR1 and CDR2 are SEHNR and FQNEAQ (reference sequence). CDR3 protein: CSSSFFNQPQHF. CDR3 coding DNA: TGTTCCAGCAGCTTCTTCAATCAGCCCCAGCATTTT.

The rearrangement links TRBV27 to TRBJ2-7; 7 bases match TRBD1. Looked up from germline, CDR1 is MNHEY and CDR2 is SMNVEV (reference sequence). V gave up 5 bases and J gave up 3 bases; unmatched junction bases: 4. The CDR3 length is 13 residues. The CDR3 coding sequence is TGTGCCAGCAGTCTGGGACAGATCTACGAGCAGTACTTC. Translating gives CASSLGQIYEQYF.

This clone was recorded a few times. This chain links TRBV6-1 with TRBJ2-2; maybe TRBD2 (5 bases). Germline CDR1 is MNHNS and CDR2 is SASEGT. The CDR3 contains 14 residues. Trimming stripped 1 base from V and 7 bases from J, with 10 bases between. This chain's CDR3 is CASSEELVSGELFF. CDR3 DNA: TGTGCCAGCAGTGAAGAACTAGTTAGCGGGGAGCTGTTTTTT.

The V gene is TRBV29-1, the J gene TRBJ2-7, with 10 bases matching TRBD1. CDR3 length: 13 residues. Trimming at V came to 4 bases and at J to 6 bases, leaving 6 bases not matched to a gene. Germline CDR1 and CDR2: SQVTM and ANQGSEA. The CDR3 loop is CSVGGQGMAEQYF. In DNA form, the CDR3 reads TGCAGCGTTGGGGGACAGGGGATGGCCGAGCAGTACTTC.

The rearrangement joins TRBV10-3 to TRBJ2-5, with a possible D match to TRBD2 (6 bases). V lost 6 bases and J 1 base, leaving 12 bases between the germline ends. CDR3 length equals 14 residues. Germline CDR1 ENHRY, CDR2 SYGVKD. The CDR3 DNA reads as TGTGCCATCAGCGTCGCGGGGTTCCAAGAGACCCAGTACTTC. Its protein product is CAISVAGFQETQYF.

The chain recombines TRBV19 with TRBJ1-4; 8 nucleotides match TRBD1. Germline V gene lookup returns CDR1 LNHDA and CDR2 SQIVND (reference sequence). With 6 bases clipped from V and 1 base from J, the junction kept 7 bases outside the gene matches. The CDR3 has 16 amino acids. The DNA of the CDR3 is TGTGCCAGTAGGGGGCCAGGACAGGGAACTAATGAAAAACTGTTTTTT. It specifies CASRGPGQGTNEKLFF.